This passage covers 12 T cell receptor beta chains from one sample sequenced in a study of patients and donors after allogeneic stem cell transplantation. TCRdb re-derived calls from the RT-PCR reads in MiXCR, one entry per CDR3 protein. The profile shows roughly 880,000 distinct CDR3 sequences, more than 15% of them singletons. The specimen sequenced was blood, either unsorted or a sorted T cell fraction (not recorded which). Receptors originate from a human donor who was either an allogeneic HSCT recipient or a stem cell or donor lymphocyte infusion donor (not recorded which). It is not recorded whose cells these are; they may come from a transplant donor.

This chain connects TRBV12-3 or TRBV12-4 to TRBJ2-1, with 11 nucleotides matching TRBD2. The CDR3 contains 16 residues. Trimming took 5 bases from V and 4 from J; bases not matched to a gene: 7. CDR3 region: CASSRGTSGIYNEQFF. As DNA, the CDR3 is TGTGCCAGCAGTCGGGGGACTAGCGGAATATACAATGAGCAGTTCTTC.

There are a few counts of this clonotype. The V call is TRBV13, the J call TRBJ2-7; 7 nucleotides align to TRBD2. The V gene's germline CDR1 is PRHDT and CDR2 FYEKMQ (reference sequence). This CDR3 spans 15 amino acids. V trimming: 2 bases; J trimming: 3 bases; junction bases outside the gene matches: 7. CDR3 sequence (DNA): TGTGCCAGCAGCTTATGGGGGGGACCAAGCTACGAGCAGTACTTC. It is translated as CASSLWGGPSYEQYF. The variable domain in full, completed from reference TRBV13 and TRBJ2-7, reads AAGVIQSPRHLIKEKRETATLKCYPIPRHDTVYWYQQGPGQDPQFLISFYEKMQSDKGSIPDRFSAQQFSDYHSELNMSSLELGDSALYFCASSLWGGPSYEQYFGPGTRLTVT.

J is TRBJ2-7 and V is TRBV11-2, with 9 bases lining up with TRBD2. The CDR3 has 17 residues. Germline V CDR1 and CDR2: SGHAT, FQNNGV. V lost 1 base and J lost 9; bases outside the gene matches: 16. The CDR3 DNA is TGTGCCAGCAGCTTAGGTCCCAGCGGGGGGAGCTACGAGGGGCAGTACTTC. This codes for CASSLGPSGGSYEGQYF.

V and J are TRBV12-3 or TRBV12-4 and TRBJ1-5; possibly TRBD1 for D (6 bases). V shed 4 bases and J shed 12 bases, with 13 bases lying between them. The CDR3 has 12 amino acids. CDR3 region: CASSSSRTDQHF. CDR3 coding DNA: TGTGCCAGCAGTTCTTCACGGACAGACCAGCATTTT.

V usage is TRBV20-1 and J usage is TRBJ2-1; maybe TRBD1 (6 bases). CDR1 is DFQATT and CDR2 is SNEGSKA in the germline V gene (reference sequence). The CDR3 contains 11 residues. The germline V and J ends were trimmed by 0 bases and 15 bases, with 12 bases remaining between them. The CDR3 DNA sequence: TGCAGTGCTAGAGAACTCGGGACAACGTTCTTC. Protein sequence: CSARELGTTFF.

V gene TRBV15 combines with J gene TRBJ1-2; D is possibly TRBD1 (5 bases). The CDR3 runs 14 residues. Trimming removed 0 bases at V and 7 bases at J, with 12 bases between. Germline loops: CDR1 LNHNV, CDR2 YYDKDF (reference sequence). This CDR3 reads CATSRDGRAGGYTF. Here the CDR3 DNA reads TGTGCCACCAGCAGAGATGGCAGGGCGGGTGGCTACACCTTC. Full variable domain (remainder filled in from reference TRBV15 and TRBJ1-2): DAMVIQNPRYQVTQFGKPVTLSCSQTLNHNVMYWYQQKSSQAPKLLFHYYDKDFNNEADTPDNFQSRRPNTSFCFLDIRSPGLGDTAMYLCATSRDGRAGGYTFGSGTRLTVV.

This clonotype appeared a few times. In DNA form, the CDR3 reads TGTGCCAGCAGTTTTAGGCGGGACGGGTACGAGCAGTACTTC. This encodes CASSFRRDGYEQYF. The chain couples TRBV11-2 to TRBJ2-7, with D perhaps matching TRBD2 (6 bases). The CDR3 spans 14 residues. Germline V gives CDR1 SGHAT, CDR2 FQNNGV. The V end was cut by 6 bases, the J end by 4 bases, with 16 bases between.

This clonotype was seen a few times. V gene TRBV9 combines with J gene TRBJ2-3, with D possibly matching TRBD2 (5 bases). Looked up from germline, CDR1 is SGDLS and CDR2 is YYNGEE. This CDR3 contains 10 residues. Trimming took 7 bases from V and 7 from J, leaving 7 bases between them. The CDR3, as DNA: TGTGCCAGCGCGGGCAATACGCAGTATTTT. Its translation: CASAGNTQYF.

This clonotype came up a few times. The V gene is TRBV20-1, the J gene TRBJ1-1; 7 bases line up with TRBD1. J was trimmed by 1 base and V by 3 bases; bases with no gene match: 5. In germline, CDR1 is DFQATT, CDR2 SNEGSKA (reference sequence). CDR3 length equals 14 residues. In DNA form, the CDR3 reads TGCAGTGCTAGTGGGGACAGCCGGAACACTGAAGCTTTCTTT. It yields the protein CSASGDSRNTEAFF.

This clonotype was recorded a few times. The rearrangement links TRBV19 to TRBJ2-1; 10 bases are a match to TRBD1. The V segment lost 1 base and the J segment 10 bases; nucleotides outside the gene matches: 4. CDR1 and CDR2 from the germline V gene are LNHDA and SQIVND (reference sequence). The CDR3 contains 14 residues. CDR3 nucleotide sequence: TGTGCCAGTAGTATAGGAGGGACAGGGGCCGAGCAGTTCTTC. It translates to CASSIGGTGAEQFF.

The CDR3 sequence is CASSPPMRGDYEQYF. The CDR3 region has the DNA TGTGCCAGCTCACCACCGATGCGGGGAGACTACGAGCAGTACTTC. The rearrangement links TRBV18 to TRBJ2-7, with a tentative D call TRBD2 (6 bases). V dropped 0 bases and J dropped 3 bases, with 12 bases sitting between them. This CDR3 has 15 residues. Germline V gives CDR1 KGHSH, CDR2 LQKENI.

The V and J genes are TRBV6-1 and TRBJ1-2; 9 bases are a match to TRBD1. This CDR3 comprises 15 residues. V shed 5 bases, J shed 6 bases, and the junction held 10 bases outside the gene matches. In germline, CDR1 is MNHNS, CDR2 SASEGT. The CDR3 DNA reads TGTGCCAGCAGTACCGGACAGGGGAGGTTTAATGGCTACACCTTC. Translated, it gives CASSTGQGRFNGYTF.